The 24 T cell receptor beta chains below all came from one sample that was sequenced in a study of vaccination and CD4 T cells after COVID-19. Treatment of the sample: approximately 9-day PBMC culture with coronavirus spike peptide pools or control peptides (ViraFEST assay). An Oncomine TCR Beta short-read assay was used to sequence the DNA from cultured CD4+ T cells. TCRdb re-derived calls from the PCR reads in MiXCR, one entry per CDR3 protein. This sample yields some 13,000 distinct CDR3 sequences, of which about two fifths are seen a single time; roughly 21% belongs to the top ten. No antigen has been identified for these receptors. This specimen consisted of CD4+ T cells from blood, cultured in vitro, obtained before SARS-CoV-2 vaccination. These receptors were collected from a human donor who had recovered from COVID-19.

This clonotype came up a few times. The rearrangement links TRBV12-3 or TRBV12-4 to TRBJ1-5; D gene unclear. Trimming removed 3 bases from V and 0 bases from J, with 18 bases in between. The CDR3 covers 18 residues. In DNA, the CDR3 is TGTGCCAGCAGTTTCCTTGTCAGCACCTTGAATAGCAATCAGCCCCAGCATTTT. Its translation: CASSFLVSTLNSNQPQHF.

This chain links TRBV7-3 with TRBJ1-1; the D gene is possibly TRBD1 (5 bases). The CDR3 totals 12 residues. Germline V CDR1 and CDR2: SGHTA, FQGTGA. Trimming shortened V by 4 bases and J by 5 bases, and 8 bases separated the two germline ends. The CDR3 loop reads CASSSEGTEAFF. Here the CDR3 DNA reads TGTGCCAGCAGCTCGGAGGGGACTGAAGCTTTCTTT.

This clonotype was seen a handful of times. The chain carries TRBV7-2 and TRBJ2-3; TRBD2 matches 9 bases. The germline V gene encodes CDR1 SGHTA and CDR2 FQGNSA. The V gene end was trimmed by 5 bases and the J gene end by 5 bases; junction bases not matched to a gene: 11. This CDR3 contains 16 residues. In nucleotides, the CDR3 is TGTGCCAGCAGCATGGGACTAGCCCAAGGGGGAGATACGCAGTATTTT. It codes for CASSMGLAQGGDTQYF.

The V and J genes are TRBV7-2 and TRBJ2-6; D unclear. Trimming took off 1 base at V and 2 bases at J, with 6 bases between the two ends. The CDR3 has 15 amino acids. The germline CDR1 and CDR2 sequences are SGHTA and FQGNSA. The CDR3 nucleotides are TGTGCCAGCAGCTTAGGCCCCACTGGGGCCAACGTCCTGACTTTC. Amino acids: CASSLGPTGANVLTF.

The rearrangement joins TRBV6-2 or TRBV6-3 to TRBJ2-3; D unclear. V was cut by 7 bases and J by 1 base, with 18 bases left in between. Germline V gene lookup returns CDR1 MNHEY and CDR2 SVGEGT. CDR3 length: 16 amino acids. The CDR3, as DNA: TGTGCCAGCAATAACGGTTGGACGGGTCGCACAGATACGCAGTATTTT. Encoded protein: CASNNGWTGRTDTQYF.

This clonotype has just a few counts. The J gene is TRBJ1-2, the V gene TRBV7-2; D is possibly TRBD1 (6 bases). This CDR3 has 13 residues. Germline values: CDR1 SGHTA, CDR2 FQGNSA. Trimming removed 5 bases at V and 7 bases at J, with 14 bases between. CDR3 residues: CASSQGQFSGYTF. The CDR3 region has the DNA TGTGCCAGCAGCCAAGGACAGTTCTCTGGCTACACCTTC. Full variable domain (rest looked up from reference TRBV7-2 and TRBJ1-2): GAGVSQSPSNKVTEKGKDVELRCDPISGHTALYWYRQSLGQGLEFLIYFQGNSAPDKSGLPSDRFSAERTGGSVSTLTIQRTQQEDSAVYLCASSQGQFSGYTFGSGTRLTVV.

V gene TRBV6-1 combines with J gene TRBJ1-5; D perhaps matches TRBD1 (5 bases). Germline CDR1 MNHNS, CDR2 SASEGT. V gave up 5 bases and J gave up 11 bases, with 13 bases separating them. The CDR3 length is 12 residues. CDR3 in DNA: TGTGCCAGCAGTCTTACCCAGGGCTCCCAGCATTTT. Translated: CASSLTQGSQHF.

About this clonotype itself: At one of its ends the junction is not consistent with the germline gene, which may arise from a read error. The chain joins TRBV20-1 to TRBJ1-5; 7 bases fit TRBD1. The CDR3 spans 16 residues. CDR1 and CDR2 (germline): DFQATT, SNEGSKA (reference sequence). The chain's CDR3 is CSARGLQGESNQPQHF. In nucleotides, the CDR3 is TGCAGTGCCAGAGGTCTTCAGGGGGAGAGCAATCAGCCCCAGCATTTT.

V gene TRBV2 combines with J gene TRBJ1-2; 9 positions match TRBD1. Germline V lookup: CDR1 SNHLY, CDR2 FYNNEI. The CDR3 runs to 13 residues. J lost 8 bases, V lost 5 bases, and 6 bases had no gene match. In nucleotides, the CDR3 is TGTGCCAGCAGTAATACAGGGGGCGGAGGCTACACCTTC. Translated: CASSNTGGGGYTF.

This chain connects TRBV7-3 to TRBJ2-5; 14 bases are shared with TRBD2. Trimming took 3 bases from V and 3 from J; bases not matched to a gene: 0. CDR3 length equals 15 residues. Germline loops: CDR1 SGHTA, CDR2 FQGTGA. DNA of the CDR3: TGTGCCAGCAGCTTGGGACTAGCGGGGGAAGAGACCCAGTACTTC. It is translated as CASSLGLAGEETQYF.

This clonotype was counted between two and nine times. The chain has TRBV20-1 and TRBJ1-6; 9 nucleotides agree with TRBD1. This CDR3 has 15 residues. CDR1 and CDR2 from the germline V gene are DFQATT and SNEGSKA (reference sequence). Losses at the gene ends were 5 bases for V and 3 bases for J; bases not matched to a gene: 5. CDR3 sequence reads: CSAGGQGNYNSPLHF. Written as DNA, the CDR3 is TGCAGTGCTGGGGGACAGGGAAACTATAATTCACCCCTCCACTTT.

The chain couples TRBV28 to TRBJ2-5, with 12 bases lining up with TRBD2. This CDR3 is built from 17 residues. V shed 2 bases, J shed 5 bases, and the junction held 9 bases outside the gene matches. The germline V gene has CDR1 MDHEN and CDR2 SYDVKM. This CDR3 reads CASSLTALAGGRETQYF. The CDR3 DNA is TGTGCCAGCAGTTTAACGGCGCTAGCGGGAGGGAGGGAGACCCAGTACTTC.

This clonotype has just one count. This chain joins TRBV9 and TRBJ2-3, with D tentatively TRBD2 (6 bases). The CDR3 contains 15 residues. V lost 0 bases and J lost 5, with 13 bases in between. Germline V gene sequence: CDR1 SGDLS, CDR2 YYNGEE. CDR3 in amino acids: CASSVGGEGGDTQYF. CDR3 in DNA: TGTGCCAGCAGCGTAGGAGGAGAGGGAGGAGATACGCAGTATTTT.

The chain joins TRBV20-1 to TRBJ1-2; D is possibly TRBD1 (5 bases). Trimming removed 5 bases from V and 8 bases from J, with 21 bases in between. Germline CDR1 DFQATT, CDR2 SNEGSKA (reference sequence). CDR3 length equals 14 residues. This CDR3 reads CSAPKAVRGGGYTF. CDR3 bases: TGCAGTGCTCCCAAAGCCGTCCGGGGGGGAGGCTACACCTTC.

In its sample, this clonotype was seen a few times. The V and J genes are TRBV20-1 and TRBJ1-5, with TRBD1 as a possible D gene (6 bases). This CDR3 is 16 amino acids long. The germline V gene encodes CDR1 DFQATT and CDR2 SNEGSKA (reference sequence). Trimming removed 0 bases from V and 3 bases from J, with 15 bases in between. The CDR3 loop reads CSARDPLGQYNQPQHF. The CDR3, as DNA: TGCAGTGCTAGAGATCCCCTAGGACAGTACAATCAGCCCCAGCATTTT.

J is TRBJ2-3 and V is TRBV7-3; 9 bases agree with TRBD2. This CDR3 region has 14 residues. Germline V gives CDR1 SGHTA, CDR2 FQGTGA. V lost 6 bases, J lost 4 bases, and 5 bases stayed unmatched. The CDR3 DNA reads TGTGCCAGCAGTAGCGGGGGATCCCCAGATACGCAGTATTTT. As protein: CASSSGGSPDTQYF.

This rearrangement joins TRBV29-1 to TRBJ2-7; maybe TRBD1 (5 bases). This CDR3 contains 12 residues. The V end was cut by 4 bases, the J end by 1 base, with 8 bases between. Germline V gene data show CDR1 as SQVTM and CDR2 as ANQGSEA. CDR3 protein: CSVGGSSYEQYF. DNA for the CDR3: TGCAGCGTTGGGGGCAGTTCCTACGAGCAGTACTTC.

This clonotype showed up just a few times. One end of the junction fails to match germline, which may point to a read error. The chain is built from TRBV20-1 and TRBJ2-1, with D unresolved. CDR1 and CDR2 from the germline V gene are DFQATT and SNEGSKA (reference sequence). The CDR3 runs to 12 residues. Here the CDR3 DNA reads TGCAGTGCTAGAGGGGGTGGGCGTCACCCGCTCTTC. This encodes CSARGGGRHPLF.

The chain has TRBV12-3 or TRBV12-4 and TRBJ1-6; D might be TRBD1 (5 bases). The germline V and J ends were trimmed by 5 bases and 6 bases, with 5 bases remaining between them. This CDR3 is 12 amino acids long. The CDR3 DNA reads as TGTGCCAGCAGTGGGACTAATTCACCCCTCCACTTT. The encoded protein is CASSGTNSPLHF.

The chain employs TRBV10-1 and TRBJ2-1; D remains unclear. The germline CDR1 and CDR2 sequences are WNHNN and SYGVQD (reference sequence). The CDR3 is 12 amino acids. The V gene lost 0 bases and the J gene lost 4 bases, with 1 base spanning the gap. CDR3 amino acids: CASSESYNEQFF. The CDR3 nucleotides read TGCGCCAGCAGTGAGTCTTACAATGAGCAGTTCTTC.

DNA for the CDR3: TGTGCCAGCAGTCCCTGGAGGAGCAATCAGCCCCAGCATTTT. This gives the protein CASSPWRSNQPQHF. The chain carries TRBV6-1 and TRBJ1-5; no definite D call. The germline gives CDR1 MNHNS, CDR2 SASEGT. The CDR3 consists of 14 residues. The V end lost 5 bases, the J end lost 1 base, and 9 bases lay between the germline ends.

The V call is TRBV28, the J call TRBJ1-2; perhaps TRBD1 as D (6 bases). This CDR3 spans 13 amino acids. V dropped 3 bases and J dropped 4 bases, with 9 bases sitting between them. Germline V CDR1 and CDR2: MDHEN, SYDVKM. CDR3 DNA sequence: TGTGCCAGCAGTTTGGGACAATTCTATGGCTACACCTTC. Protein product: CASSLGQFYGYTF.

The chain links TRBV30 to TRBJ1-2; no clear D gene. Per the germline V gene, CDR1 is GTSNPN and CDR2 is SVGIG (reference sequence). V lost 5 bases and J lost 4, with 17 bases in between. The CDR3 has 14 residues. CDR3 bases: TGTGCCTGGGCGGGCGTCAGAATGGGCTATGGCTACACCTTC. It specifies CAWAGVRMGYGYTF.

CDR3 sequence reads: CASSFNTGTYGYTF. CDR3 sequence (DNA): TGTGCCAGCAGTTTCAACACAGGGACCTATGGCTACACCTTC. This chain uses TRBV28 with TRBJ1-2, with D maybe TRBD1 (6 bases). This CDR3 is 14 amino acids long. Per germline, CDR1 MDHEN and CDR2 SYDVKM. V was cut by 3 bases and J by 4 bases, with 12 bases left in between.